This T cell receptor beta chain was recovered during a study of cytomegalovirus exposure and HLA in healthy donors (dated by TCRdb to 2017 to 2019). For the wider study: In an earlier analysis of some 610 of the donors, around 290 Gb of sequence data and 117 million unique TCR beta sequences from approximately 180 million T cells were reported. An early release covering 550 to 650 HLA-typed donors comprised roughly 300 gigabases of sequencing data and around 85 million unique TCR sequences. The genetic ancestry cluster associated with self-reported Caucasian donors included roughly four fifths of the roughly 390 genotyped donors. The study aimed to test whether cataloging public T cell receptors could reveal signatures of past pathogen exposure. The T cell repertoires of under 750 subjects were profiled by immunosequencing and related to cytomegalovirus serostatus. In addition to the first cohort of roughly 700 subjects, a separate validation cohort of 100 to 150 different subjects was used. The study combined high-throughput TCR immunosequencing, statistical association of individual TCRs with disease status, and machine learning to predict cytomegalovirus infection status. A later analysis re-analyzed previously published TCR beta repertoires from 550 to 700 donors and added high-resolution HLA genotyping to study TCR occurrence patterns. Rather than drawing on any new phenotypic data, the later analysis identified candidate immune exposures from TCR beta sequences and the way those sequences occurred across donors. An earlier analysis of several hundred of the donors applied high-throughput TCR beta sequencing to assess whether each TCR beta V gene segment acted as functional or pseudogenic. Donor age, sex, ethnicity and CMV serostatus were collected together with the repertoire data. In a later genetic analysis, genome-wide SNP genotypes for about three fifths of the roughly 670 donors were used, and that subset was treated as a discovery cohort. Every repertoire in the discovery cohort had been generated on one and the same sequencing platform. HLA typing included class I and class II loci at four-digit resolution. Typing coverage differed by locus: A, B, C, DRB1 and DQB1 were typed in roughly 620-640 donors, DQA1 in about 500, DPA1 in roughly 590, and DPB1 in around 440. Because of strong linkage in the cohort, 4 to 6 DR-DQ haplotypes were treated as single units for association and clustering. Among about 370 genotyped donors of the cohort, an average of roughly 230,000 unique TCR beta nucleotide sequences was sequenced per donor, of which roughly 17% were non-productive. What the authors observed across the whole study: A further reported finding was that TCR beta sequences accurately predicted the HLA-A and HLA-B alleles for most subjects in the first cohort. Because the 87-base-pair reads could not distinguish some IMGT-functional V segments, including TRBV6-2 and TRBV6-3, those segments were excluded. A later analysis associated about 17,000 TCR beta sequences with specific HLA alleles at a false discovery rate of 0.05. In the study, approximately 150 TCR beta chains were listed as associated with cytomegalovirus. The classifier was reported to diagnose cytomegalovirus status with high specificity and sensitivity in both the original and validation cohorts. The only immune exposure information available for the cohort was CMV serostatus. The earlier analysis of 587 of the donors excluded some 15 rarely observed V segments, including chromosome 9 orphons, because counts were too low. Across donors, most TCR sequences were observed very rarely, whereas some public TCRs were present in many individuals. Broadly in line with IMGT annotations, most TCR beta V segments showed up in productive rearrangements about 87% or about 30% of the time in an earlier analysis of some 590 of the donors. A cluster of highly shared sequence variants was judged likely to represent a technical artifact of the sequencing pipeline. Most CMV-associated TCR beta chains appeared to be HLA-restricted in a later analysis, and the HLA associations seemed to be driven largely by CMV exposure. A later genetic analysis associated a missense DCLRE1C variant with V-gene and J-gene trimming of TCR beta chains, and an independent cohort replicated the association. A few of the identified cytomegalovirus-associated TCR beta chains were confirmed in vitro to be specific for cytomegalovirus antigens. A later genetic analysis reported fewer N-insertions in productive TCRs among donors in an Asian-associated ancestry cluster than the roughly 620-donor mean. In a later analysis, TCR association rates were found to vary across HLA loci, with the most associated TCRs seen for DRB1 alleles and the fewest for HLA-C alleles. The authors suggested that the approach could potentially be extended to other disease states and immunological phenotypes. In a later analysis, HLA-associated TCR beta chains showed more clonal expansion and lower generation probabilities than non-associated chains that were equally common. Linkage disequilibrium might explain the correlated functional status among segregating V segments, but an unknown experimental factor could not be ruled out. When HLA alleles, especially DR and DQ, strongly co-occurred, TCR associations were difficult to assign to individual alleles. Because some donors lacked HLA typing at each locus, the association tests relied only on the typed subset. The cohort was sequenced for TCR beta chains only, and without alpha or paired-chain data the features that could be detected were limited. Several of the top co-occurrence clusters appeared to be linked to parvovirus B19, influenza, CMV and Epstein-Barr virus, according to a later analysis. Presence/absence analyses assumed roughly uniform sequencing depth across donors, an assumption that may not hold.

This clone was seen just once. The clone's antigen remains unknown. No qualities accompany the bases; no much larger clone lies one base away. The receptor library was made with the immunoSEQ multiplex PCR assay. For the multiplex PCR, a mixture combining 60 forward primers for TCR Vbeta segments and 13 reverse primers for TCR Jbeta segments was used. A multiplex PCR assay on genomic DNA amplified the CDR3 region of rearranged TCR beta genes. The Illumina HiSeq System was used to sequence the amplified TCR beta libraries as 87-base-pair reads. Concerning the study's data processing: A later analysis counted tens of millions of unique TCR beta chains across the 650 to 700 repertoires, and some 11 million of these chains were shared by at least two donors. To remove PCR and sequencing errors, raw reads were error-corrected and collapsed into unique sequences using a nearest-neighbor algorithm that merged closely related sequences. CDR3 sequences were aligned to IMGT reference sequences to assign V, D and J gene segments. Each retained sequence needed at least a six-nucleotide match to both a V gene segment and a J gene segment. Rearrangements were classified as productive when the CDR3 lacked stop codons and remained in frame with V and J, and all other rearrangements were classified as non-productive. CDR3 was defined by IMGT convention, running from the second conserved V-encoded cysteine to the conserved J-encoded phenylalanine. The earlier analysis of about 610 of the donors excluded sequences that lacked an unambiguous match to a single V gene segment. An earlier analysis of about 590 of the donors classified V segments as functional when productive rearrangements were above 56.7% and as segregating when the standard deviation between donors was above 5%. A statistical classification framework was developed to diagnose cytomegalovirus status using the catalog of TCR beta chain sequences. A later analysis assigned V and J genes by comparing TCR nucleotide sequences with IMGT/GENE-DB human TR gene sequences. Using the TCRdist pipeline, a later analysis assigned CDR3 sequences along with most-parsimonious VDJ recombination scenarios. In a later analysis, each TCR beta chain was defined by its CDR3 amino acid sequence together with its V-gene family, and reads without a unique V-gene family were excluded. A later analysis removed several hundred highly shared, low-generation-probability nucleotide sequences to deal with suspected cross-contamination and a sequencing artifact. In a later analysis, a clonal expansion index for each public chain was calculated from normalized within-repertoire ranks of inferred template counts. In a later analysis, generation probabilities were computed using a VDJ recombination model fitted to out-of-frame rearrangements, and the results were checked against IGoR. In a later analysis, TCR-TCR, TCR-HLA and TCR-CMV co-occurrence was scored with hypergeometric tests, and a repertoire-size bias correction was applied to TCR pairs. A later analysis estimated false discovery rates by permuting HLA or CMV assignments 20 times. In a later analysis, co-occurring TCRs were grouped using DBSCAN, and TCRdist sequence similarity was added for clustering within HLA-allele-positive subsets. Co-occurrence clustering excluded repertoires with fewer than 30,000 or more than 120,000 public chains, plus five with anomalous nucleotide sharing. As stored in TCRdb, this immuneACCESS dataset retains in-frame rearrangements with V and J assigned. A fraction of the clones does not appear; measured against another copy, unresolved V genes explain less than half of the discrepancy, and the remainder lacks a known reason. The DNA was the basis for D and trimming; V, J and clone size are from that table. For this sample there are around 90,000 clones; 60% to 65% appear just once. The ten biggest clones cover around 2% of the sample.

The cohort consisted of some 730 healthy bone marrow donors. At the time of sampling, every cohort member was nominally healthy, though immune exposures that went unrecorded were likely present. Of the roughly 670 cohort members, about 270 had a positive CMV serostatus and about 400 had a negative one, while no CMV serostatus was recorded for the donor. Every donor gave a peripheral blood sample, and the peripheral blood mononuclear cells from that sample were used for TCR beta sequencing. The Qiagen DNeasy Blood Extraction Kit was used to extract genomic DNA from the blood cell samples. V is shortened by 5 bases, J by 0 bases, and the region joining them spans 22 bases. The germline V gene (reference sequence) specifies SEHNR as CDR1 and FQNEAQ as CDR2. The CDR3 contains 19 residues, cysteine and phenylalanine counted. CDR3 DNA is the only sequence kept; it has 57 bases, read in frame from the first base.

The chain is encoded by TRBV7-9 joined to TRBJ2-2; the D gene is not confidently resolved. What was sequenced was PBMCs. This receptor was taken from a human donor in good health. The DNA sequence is TGTGCCAGCAGCCCTATATTGGCTTTGTTAGGAGCGAACACCGGGGAGCTGTTTTTT. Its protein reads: CASSPILALLGANTGELFF.